These T cell receptor beta chains were read from a single sample in a study of T cells in Graves' hyperthyroidism and ophthalmopathy. One entry per CDR3 protein, called by TCRdb with MiXCR from the multiplex PCR reads. Of 300,000 to 400,000 distinct CDR3 sequences listed, roughly 15% are singletons. The sequencing input was blood. Receptors were obtained from a woman aged 30 to 39 with Graves' ophthalmopathy. Both conserved end residues are part of each CDR3.

j_gene | v_gene | CDR3aa
TRBJ2-3 | TRBV6-9 | CASSSTSGGSRNTQYF
TRBJ1-1 | TRBV9 | CASSVDGTEAFF
TRBJ2-5 | TRBV4-2 | CASSQESLTPGRGGQYF
TRBJ1-5 | TRBV20-1 | CSASSGDYSNQPQHF
TRBJ2-1 | TRBV19 | CASSIASVTYNEQFF
TRBJ2-7 | TRBV2 | CATRAAGAHEQYF
TRBJ2-1 | TRBV24-1 | CATSDPPGRRPAAEQFF
TRBJ2-1 | TRBV20-1 | CSAQPPGQGFNEQFF
TRBJ2-5 | TRBV30 | CAWSVFEGETQYF
TRBJ2-2 | TRBV5-4 | CASSFASGGVPGELFF
TRBJ2-2 | TRBV6-1 | CASSPRPSGRLNTGELFF
TRBJ1-5 | TRBV20-1 | CSAGQSNQPQHF
TRBJ2-3 | TRBV28 | CASGGSSFWDTQYF
TRBJ2-7 | TRBV7-3 | CASSPLGADEQYF
TRBJ2-7 | TRBV2 | CASSGDAHEQYF
TRBJ2-6 | TRBV27 | CASSLLSSGGAGANVLTF
TRBJ1-1 | TRBV7-8 | CASSSHERGTEAFF
TRBJ2-5 | TRBV9 | CASSVGDSQETQYF
TRBJ2-1 | TRBV7-9 | CASSLDSGDEQFF
TRBJ2-3 | TRBV28 | CASSFSGGATDTQYF
TRBJ1-3 | TRBV5-5 | CASSLATNSGNTIYF
TRBJ1-2 | TRBV6-1 | CASSLQIRSSTYGYTF
TRBJ1-3 | TRBV6-1 | CASSSSTGNSGNTIYF
TRBJ1-4 | TRBV12-3/TRBV12-4 | CASSLRGLGEKLFF
TRBJ1-3 | TRBV28 | CASSMPITGLVTGAGNTIYF
TRBJ2-3 | TRBV3-1 | CASSQGGTTDTQYF
TRBJ2-1 | TRBV25-1 | CASSDPGLAGASNEQFF
TRBJ1-4 | TRBV30 | CAWSVYREATNEKLFF
TRBJ2-7 | TRBV18 | CASSRGRTYEQYF
TRBJ2-3 | TRBV3-1 | CASRSRGGGSTDTQYF
TRBJ2-7 | TRBV7-9 | CAGGASDYEQYF
TRBJ2-7 | TRBV5-5 | CASSLTANYEQYF
TRBJ2-7 | TRBV5-1 | CASSPLTDEQYF
TRBJ2-5 | TRBV4-2 | CASSTGLAGGFETQYF
TRBJ2-1 | TRBV20-1 | CSARSLSEHNEQFF
TRBJ2-4 | TRBV28 | CASSPGTPLAKNIQYF
TRBJ2-3 | TRBV11-1 | CASSTNVASGGAAYF
TRBJ2-2 | TRBV6-2/TRBV6-3 | CASSGSPGQNTGELFF
TRBJ1-2 | TRBV7-2 | CASSTWDRFNYGYTF
TRBJ2-1 | TRBV6-1 | CASSISRGTYNEQFF
TRBJ2-7 | TRBV2 | CASSEGNSYEQYF
TRBJ2-7 | TRBV28 | CAVGGDLRLGGYEQYF
TRBJ1-2 | TRBV12-3/TRBV12-4 | CASSWDSGAVRSYTF
TRBJ2-1 | TRBV9 | CASSWDRASPGTYNEQFF
TRBJ2-1 | TRBV11-2 | CASSLGQSVYNEQFF
TRBJ2-5 | TRBV7-9 | CASSKRAGRGQETQYF
TRBJ2-1 | TRBV18 | CASSGGGEQFF
TRBJ2-3 | TRBV7-2 | CASGGADTQYF
TRBJ2-1 | TRBV20-1 | CSTLGWGGENEQFF
TRBJ2-2 | TRBV6-1 | CASSSGRLAQSNRGELFF
TRBJ2-3 | TRBV20-1 | CSAPTGLAGHTDTQYF
TRBJ1-3 | TRBV10-3 | CAIRNPGHPSGNTIYF
TRBJ2-1 | TRBV11-2 | CASSFAPGQGANEQFF
TRBJ2-3 | TRBV14 | CASSRTEGQELIDTQYF
TRBJ1-1 | TRBV10-3 | CAISPLTGRNEAFF
TRBJ2-3 | TRBV2 | CASFWGQGVDTQYF